Described below is a single TCR beta chain sequence and its context. Its antigen is unknown. Clones were sequenced by immunoSEQ multiplex PCR, and TCRdb holds only the in-frame ones, with some missing. The data contain 60,000 to 70,000 clones, approximately 83% of them seen just once; the ten biggest clones take up around 4%. The source of the sample is a study of radiotherapy plus CTLA-4 blockade in lung cancer. The wider study: Objective responses emerged in over 15% of patients, and 31% attained disease control.

CDR1 is SGHRS and CDR2 is YFSETQ in the germline V gene. The ends were cut back, 0 bases at V and 7 bases at J, with 13 bases in the middle. The CDR3 has 14 amino acids. Study-wide results and caveats: Response was reportedly best predicted by early blood T cell clone dynamics, with interferon-beta.

This specimen was peripheral blood, taken from a patient treated with radiotherapy plus ipilimumab. The chain couples TRBV5-1 to TRBJ1-2; D perhaps matches TRBD1 (5 bases). This sequence was found in a human donor with non-small cell lung cancer who had a partial response to radiotherapy plus ipilimumab. The CDR3, as DNA: TGCGCCAGCAGCTTGGCGGCACGGCAGGGTGGCTACACCTTC. Protein product: CASSLAARQGGYTF.